A selection of T cell receptor beta chains follows, all from one sample in a study of blood T cells in healthy people across ages. TCRdb reprocessed the 5' RACE reads via MiXCR and lists one record per CDR3 protein. The table records some 1.4 million distinct CDR3 sequences, around two fifths of them present only once. The sample taken for sequencing was blood. The source is a woman younger than 30 in good health. Each CDR3 is given with its conserved first and last residue. The D gene is left open where the match is weak. Not every row has a clone size; where given, it reads once, few, many or a size class.

v_call: TRBV5-1
clone_size: NA
j_call: TRBJ2-5
d_call: TRBD1
cdr3_length: 16
cdr3_aa: CASSPIDRENLEKQYF
cdr3_nt: TGCGCCAGCAGCCCAATCGACAGGGAAAATCTAGAAAAGCAGTACTTC

v_call: TRBV20-1
clone_size: NA
j_call: TRBJ1-6
d_call: TRBD1
cdr3_length: 14
cdr3_aa: CSARFGTVASPLHF
cdr3_nt: TGCAGTGCTAGATTCGGGACAGTTGCTTCACCCCTCCACTTT

v_call: TRBV6-5
clone_size: few
j_call: TRBJ1-6
d_call: TRBD1
cdr3_length: 15
cdr3_aa: CASSLAGQGHSPLHF
cdr3_nt: TGTGCCAGCTCCCTTGCGGGACAGGGTCATTCACCCCTCCACTTT

v_call: TRBV28
clone_size: NA
j_call: TRBJ2-2
d_call: NA
cdr3_length: 14
cdr3_aa: CASSLPTGHGELFF
cdr3_nt: TGTGCCAGCAGTTTACCTACAGGGCACGGGGAGCTGTTTTTT

v_call: TRBV13
clone_size: NA
j_call: TRBJ1-2
d_call: NA
cdr3_length: 17
cdr3_aa: CASSLAGGSGTGYGYTF
cdr3_nt: TGTGCCAGCAGCTTGGCAGGCGGATCCGGGACTGGATATGGCTACACCTTC

v_call: TRBV3-1
clone_size: many
j_call: TRBJ2-3
d_call: NA
cdr3_length: 13
cdr3_aa: CASSQGGADTQYF
cdr3_nt: TGTGCCAGCAGCCAAGGGGGGGCAGATACGCAGTATTTT

v_call: TRBV5-1
clone_size: NA
j_call: TRBJ2-7
d_call: NA
cdr3_length: 14
cdr3_aa: CASRPGATTYEQYF
cdr3_nt: TGCGCCAGCAGGCCCGGGGCCACCACCTACGAGCAGTACTTC

v_call: TRBV4-1
clone_size: NA
j_call: TRBJ1-2
d_call: TRBD1
cdr3_length: 16
cdr3_aa: CASSHWTGERTSGYTF
cdr3_nt: TGCGCCAGCAGCCACTGGACAGGGGAAAGGACTTCTGGCTACACCTTC

v_call: TRBV3-1
clone_size: NA
j_call: TRBJ2-3
d_call: TRBD2
cdr3_length: 13
cdr3_aa: CASTQRGRDTQYF
cdr3_nt: TGTGCCAGCACACAGCGGGGGCGCGATACGCAGTATTTT

v_call: TRBV9
clone_size: NA
j_call: TRBJ2-1
d_call: NA
cdr3_length: 17
cdr3_aa: CASSVATRARGDNEQFF
cdr3_nt: TGTGCCAGCAGCGTAGCTACGAGGGCTAGAGGTGACAATGAGCAGTTCTTC

v_call: TRBV3-1
clone_size: NA
j_call: TRBJ1-2
d_call: NA
cdr3_length: 15
cdr3_aa: CASSQELALPLGYTF
cdr3_nt: TGTGCCAGCAGCCAAGAGTTGGCCCTGCCATTGGGCTACACCTTC

v_call: TRBV11-2
clone_size: few
j_call: TRBJ2-7
d_call: NA
cdr3_length: 15
cdr3_aa: CASSLAGGKVLEQYF
cdr3_nt: TGTGCCAGCAGCTTAGCAGGCGGGAAGGTGCTCGAGCAGTACTTC

v_call: TRBV3-1
clone_size: NA
j_call: TRBJ2-3
d_call: NA
cdr3_length: 15
cdr3_aa: CASSPLETQTDTQYF
cdr3_nt: TGTGCCAGCAGCCCCCTAGAGACGCAAACAGATACGCAGTATTTT

v_call: TRBV2
clone_size: NA
j_call: TRBJ1-1
d_call: NA
cdr3_length: 17
cdr3_aa: CASSGAAETALNTEAFF
cdr3_nt: TGTGCCAGCAGTGGAGCGGCGGAGACAGCACTGAACACTGAAGCTTTCTTT

v_call: TRBV6-1
clone_size: NA
j_call: TRBJ1-6
d_call: NA
cdr3_length: 12
cdr3_aa: CASTGFNSPLHF
cdr3_nt: TGTGCCAGCACAGGGTTCAATTCACCCCTCCACTTT

v_call: TRBV19
clone_size: few
j_call: TRBJ2-2
d_call: TRBD1
cdr3_length: 13
cdr3_aa: CASRTGGPGELFF
cdr3_nt: TGTGCCAGTCGGACAGGGGGACCTGGGGAGCTGTTTTTT

v_call: TRBV12-3/TRBV12-4
clone_size: NA
j_call: TRBJ2-2
d_call: NA
cdr3_length: 14
cdr3_aa: CASSPQTNTGELFF
cdr3_nt: TGTGCCAGCAGCCCCCAGACGAACACCGGGGAGCTGTTTTTT

v_call: TRBV7-9
clone_size: NA
j_call: TRBJ2-1
d_call: NA
cdr3_length: 12
cdr3_aa: CASSLGPAGEFF
cdr3_nt: TGTGCCAGCAGCTTAGGCCCCGCCGGTGAGTTCTTC

v_call: TRBV10-3
clone_size: NA
j_call: TRBJ2-7
d_call: NA
cdr3_length: 16
cdr3_aa: CAISVSVGAVAYEQYF
cdr3_nt: TGTGCCATCAGTGTTTCGGTTGGGGCGGTTGCCTACGAGCAGTACTTC

v_call: TRBV3-1
clone_size: NA
j_call: TRBJ2-3
d_call: NA
cdr3_length: 14
cdr3_aa: CASTEWGAPDTQYF
cdr3_nt: TGTGCCAGCACCGAATGGGGGGCCCCAGATACGCAGTATTTT

v_call: TRBV14
clone_size: NA
j_call: TRBJ2-1
d_call: NA
cdr3_length: 17
cdr3_aa: CAGSQDRGAYPYNEQFF
cdr3_nt: TGTGCCGGCAGCCAAGATCGAGGAGCATACCCGTACAATGAGCAGTTCTTC

v_call: TRBV6-6
clone_size: NA
j_call: TRBJ2-7
d_call: NA
cdr3_length: 13
cdr3_aa: CASSYFRSYEQYF
cdr3_nt: TGTGCCAGCAGTTACTTTCGGAGCTACGAGCAGTACTTC

v_call: TRBV29-1
clone_size: few
j_call: TRBJ1-1
d_call: NA
cdr3_length: 11
cdr3_aa: CSVAFDSEAFF
cdr3_nt: TGCAGCGTTGCGTTTGACAGTGAAGCTTTCTTT

v_call: TRBV29-1
clone_size: once
j_call: TRBJ2-7
d_call: NA
cdr3_length: 12
cdr3_aa: CSGGQFNYEQYF
cdr3_nt: TGCAGCGGTGGACAATTCAACTACGAGCAGTACTTC

v_call: TRBV6-5
clone_size: few
j_call: TRBJ1-1
d_call: TRBD1
cdr3_length: 14
cdr3_aa: CASRRQGDNTEAFF
cdr3_nt: TGTGCCAGCAGGAGACAGGGGGACAACACTGAAGCTTTCTTT

v_call: TRBV4-2
clone_size: once
j_call: TRBJ1-1
d_call: NA
cdr3_length: 18
cdr3_aa: CASSQDQSSLGLNTEAFF
cdr3_nt: TGTGCCAGCAGCCAAGATCAGAGCTCACTGGGGTTGAACACTGAAGCTTTCTTT

v_call: TRBV6-5
clone_size: NA
j_call: TRBJ1-2
d_call: TRBD1
cdr3_length: 14
cdr3_aa: CASKRDSENYGYTF
cdr3_nt: TGTGCCAGCAAGCGGGACAGTGAAAATTATGGCTACACCTTC

v_call: TRBV4-1
clone_size: NA
j_call: TRBJ1-4
d_call: NA
cdr3_length: 13
cdr3_aa: CASSLRTSEKLFF
cdr3_nt: TGCGCCAGCAGCCTTCGGACGAGTGAAAAACTGTTTTTT

v_call: TRBV11-3
clone_size: few
j_call: TRBJ2-7
d_call: NA
cdr3_length: 15
cdr3_aa: CASSLEQGPYNEQYF
cdr3_nt: TGTGCCAGCAGCTTAGAGCAGGGGCCGTACAATGAGCAGTACTTC

v_call: TRBV7-9
clone_size: NA
j_call: TRBJ2-7
d_call: TRBD2
cdr3_length: 15
cdr3_aa: CASSTTSGKGYEQYF
cdr3_nt: TGTGCCAGCAGCACAACTAGCGGGAAGGGCTACGAGCAGTACTTC

v_call: TRBV2
clone_size: NA
j_call: TRBJ2-1
d_call: TRBD2
cdr3_length: 18
cdr3_aa: CASFGASGRASLYNEQFF
cdr3_nt: TGTGCCAGCTTTGGGGCTAGCGGGAGGGCTTCCCTCTACAATGAGCAGTTCTTC

v_call: TRBV27
clone_size: NA
j_call: TRBJ2-7
d_call: NA
cdr3_length: 13
cdr3_aa: CASSKQGRYEQYF
cdr3_nt: TGTGCCAGCAGCAAACAGGGTCGGTACGAGCAGTACTTC

v_call: TRBV14
clone_size: NA
j_call: TRBJ2-7
d_call: TRBD1
cdr3_length: 15
cdr3_aa: CASSRLQGTGYEQYF
cdr3_nt: TGTGCCAGCAGCCGCCTACAGGGGACCGGCTACGAGCAGTACTTC

v_call: TRBV11-2
clone_size: NA
j_call: TRBJ2-7
d_call: NA
cdr3_length: 15
cdr3_aa: CASSLEALVGYGQYF
cdr3_nt: TGTGCCAGCAGCTTAGAAGCCCTAGTGGGGTACGGGCAGTACTTC

v_call: TRBV3-1
clone_size: NA
j_call: TRBJ2-7
d_call: TRBD2
cdr3_length: 14
cdr3_aa: CASRLRETYNEQYF
cdr3_nt: TGTGCCAGCAGACTGCGGGAGACCTACAATGAGCAGTACTTC

v_call: TRBV9
clone_size: NA
j_call: TRBJ1-4
d_call: NA
cdr3_length: 13
cdr3_aa: CASSVGGAEKLFF
cdr3_nt: TGTGCCAGCAGCGTTGGAGGGGCTGAAAAACTGTTTTTT

v_call: TRBV9
clone_size: once
j_call: TRBJ2-7
d_call: TRBD1
cdr3_length: 15
cdr3_aa: CASRPTGALIYEQYF
cdr3_nt: TGTGCCAGCAGACCGACAGGGGCCCTGATTTACGAGCAGTACTTC

v_call: TRBV7-8
clone_size: NA
j_call: TRBJ2-1
d_call: TRBD2
cdr3_length: 14
cdr3_aa: CASSPGLAINEQFF
cdr3_nt: TGTGCCAGCAGCCCGGGACTAGCTATCAATGAGCAGTTCTTC

v_call: TRBV7-2
clone_size: few
j_call: TRBJ2-1
d_call: NA
cdr3_length: 12
cdr3_aa: CASSLEPGAQFF
cdr3_nt: TGTGCCAGCAGCTTAGAGCCAGGGGCGCAGTTCTTC

v_call: TRBV7-2
clone_size: NA
j_call: TRBJ2-3
d_call: NA
cdr3_length: 13
cdr3_aa: CASSTSLGDTQYF
cdr3_nt: TGTGCCAGCTCTACGAGCTTGGGAGATACGCAGTATTTT

v_call: TRBV20-1
clone_size: NA
j_call: TRBJ2-7
d_call: NA
cdr3_length: 14
cdr3_aa: CSAITTEGHAEQYF
cdr3_nt: TGCAGTGCTATCACGACGGAGGGGCATGCCGAGCAGTACTTC

v_call: TRBV7-8
clone_size: once
j_call: TRBJ2-2
d_call: TRBD1
cdr3_length: 16
cdr3_aa: CASSSPSRQGGWELFF
cdr3_nt: TGTGCCAGCAGCTCCCCTTCCAGACAGGGTGGGTGGGAGCTGTTTTTT

v_call: TRBV20-1
clone_size: NA
j_call: TRBJ2-7
d_call: NA
cdr3_length: 17
cdr3_aa: CSARSISPAESGNEQYF
cdr3_nt: TGCAGTGCTAGAAGTATATCCCCGGCGGAGTCAGGAAACGAGCAGTACTTC

v_call: TRBV5-1
clone_size: few
j_call: TRBJ2-5
d_call: TRBD2
cdr3_length: 18
cdr3_aa: CASSLGSTSGGSAETQYF
cdr3_nt: TGCGCCAGCAGCTTGGGTTCTACTAGCGGAGGTTCTGCAGAGACCCAGTACTTC

v_call: TRBV27
clone_size: NA
j_call: TRBJ2-3
d_call: NA
cdr3_length: 12
cdr3_aa: CASRTDADTQYF
cdr3_nt: TGTGCCAGCAGGACAGACGCAGATACGCAGTATTTT

v_call: TRBV21-1
clone_size: NA
j_call: TRBJ2-5
d_call: NA
cdr3_length: 18
cdr3_aa: CASSKALSGGGGHAEQYF
cdr3_nt: TGTGCCAGCAGCAAAGCGCTTAGTGGGGGGGGCGGTCATGCTGAGCAGTACTTC

v_call: TRBV28
clone_size: NA
j_call: TRBJ2-5
d_call: NA
cdr3_length: 11
cdr3_aa: CATIFQETQYF
cdr3_nt: TGTGCCACCATCTTCCAAGAGACCCAGTACTTC

v_call: TRBV27
clone_size: few
j_call: TRBJ2-7
d_call: TRBD1
cdr3_length: 13
cdr3_aa: CASRGQGNYEQYF
cdr3_nt: TGTGCCAGTAGGGGACAGGGAAACTACGAGCAGTACTTC

v_call: TRBV2
clone_size: NA
j_call: TRBJ2-1
d_call: TRBD1
cdr3_length: 14
cdr3_aa: CASSLKQGAGEQFF
cdr3_nt: TGTGCCAGCAGCCTGAAACAGGGGGCGGGTGAGCAGTTCTTC

v_call: TRBV28
clone_size: NA
j_call: TRBJ2-7
d_call: TRBD1
cdr3_length: 15
cdr3_aa: CASTPDRGGIYEQYF
cdr3_nt: TGTGCCAGCACCCCCGACAGGGGAGGTATCTACGAGCAGTACTTC

v_call: TRBV11-2
clone_size: NA
j_call: TRBJ2-1
d_call: TRBD2
cdr3_length: 16
cdr3_aa: CASSSPSGGAYNEQFF
cdr3_nt: TGTGCCAGCAGCTCCCCGAGCGGGGGGGCCTACAATGAGCAGTTCTTC

v_call: TRBV5-1
clone_size: NA
j_call: TRBJ2-7
d_call: NA
cdr3_length: 15
cdr3_aa: CASSLAASSPYEQYF
cdr3_nt: TGCGCCAGCAGCTTGGCAGCCTCTAGTCCCTACGAGCAGTACTTC

v_call: TRBV20-1
clone_size: NA
j_call: TRBJ2-1
d_call: TRBD2
cdr3_length: 18
cdr3_aa: CSARDPNSGRGSYNEQFF
cdr3_nt: TGCAGTGCTAGAGATCCGAATAGCGGGAGGGGGTCCTACAATGAGCAGTTCTTC

v_call: TRBV4-2
clone_size: many
j_call: TRBJ2-7
d_call: NA
cdr3_length: 13
cdr3_aa: CASSQDRDYEQYF
cdr3_nt: TGTGCCAGCAGCCAAGACAGGGACTACGAGCAGTACTTC

v_call: TRBV7-2
clone_size: NA
j_call: TRBJ2-3
d_call: NA
cdr3_length: 16
cdr3_aa: CASSSPPGGLTDTQYF
cdr3_nt: TGTGCCAGCAGTTCTCCCCCCGGCGGGTTAACAGATACGCAGTATTTT